What follows are 10 T cell receptor beta chains derived from one specimen sequenced in a study of cytomegalovirus exposure and HLA in healthy donors. 13 Jbeta primers and 60 Vbeta primers were used for the PCR. The repertoire was sequenced with immunoSEQ multiplex PCR; TCRdb's copy has only in-frame clones and lacks some. The sample gives some 84,000 clones, over 75% of which show up once; about 2.1% is in the top ten. The sample taken for sequencing was PBMCs. The receptors originated from a boy younger than 18 in good health and CMV-seronegative.

This clone was observed a single time. The chain combines TRBV5-1 with TRBJ1-1; D may be TRBD1 (6 bases). V lost 2 bases, J lost 0 bases, and 14 bases lay in between. The germline CDR1 and CDR2 sequences are SGHRS and YFSETQ. The CDR3 consists of 16 residues. CDR3 DNA: TGCGCCAGCAGCTTCCAAGGCCAGGGGATGAACACTGAAGCTTTCTTT. This encodes CASSFQGQGMNTEAFF.

This clone was counted a single time. The chain combines TRBV6-6 with TRBJ2-1; the D is unclear. The CDR3 runs to 16 residues. Per germline, CDR1 MNHNY and CDR2 SVGAGI (reference sequence). Trimming left V 5 bases short and J 0 bases short, with 14 bases between. CDR3 sequence (DNA): TGTGCCAGCAGTCCACCTGGCCCAAGCTCCTACAATGAGCAGTTCTTC. Protein product: CASSPPGPSSYNEQFF.

The V gene is TRBV7-9, the J gene TRBJ2-7; 8 nucleotides line up with TRBD1. This CDR3 region has 12 residues. Trimming removed 8 bases from V and 1 base from J; junction bases left unmatched: 1. CDR1 and CDR2 from the germline V gene are SEHNR and FQNEAQ (reference sequence). CDR3 loop: CASRDRSYEQYF. CDR3 DNA sequence: TGTGCCAGCCGGGACAGGTCCTACGAGCAGTACTTC.

The genes are TRBV9 and TRBJ1-2; D is uncertain. The V end lost 0 bases, the J end lost 6 bases, and 9 bases lay between the germline ends. Germline CDR1 and CDR2: SGDLS and YYNGEE. The CDR3 is made up of 13 amino acids. The CDR3 sequence: CASSVGSGDGYTF. The CDR3 bases are TGTGCCAGCAGCGTAGGGAGTGGAGATGGCTACACCTTC.

In its sample, this clone was seen once. This chain uses TRBV25-1 with TRBJ2-5; 8 bases line up with TRBD1. Germline CDR1 is MGHDK and CDR2 is SYGVNS. Trimming at V came to 3 bases and at J to 7 bases, leaving 10 bases not matched to a gene. This CDR3 is built from 15 residues. In DNA, the CDR3 is TGTGCCAGCAGTGATCCGACAGGGGCGGCGGGGACCCAGTACTTC. Its translation is CASSDPTGAAGTQYF.

This chain links TRBV29-1 with TRBJ2-7, with 8 positions matching TRBD1. Trimming removed 2 bases from V and 4 bases from J; junction bases left unmatched: 10. CDR1 is SQVTM, CDR2 ANQGSEA, per germline. The CDR3 totals 15 residues. CDR3 in amino acids: CSVELDRGSFYEQYF. The CDR3 region has the DNA TGCAGCGTTGAACTCGACAGGGGATCTTTTTACGAGCAGTACTTC.

CDR3 nucleotide sequence: TGCAGCGTGCGGGTTCCGAGAGGGGAGCTGTTTTTT. Protein: CSVRVPRGELFF. The chain combines TRBV29-1 with TRBJ2-2; D perhaps matches TRBD2 (5 bases). V shed 6 bases and J shed 8 bases, with 13 bases lying between them. The CDR3 is 12 amino acids. Germline V gene lookup returns CDR1 SQVTM and CDR2 ANQGSEA.

V is TRBV6-5 and J is TRBJ1-1, with a weak D call TRBD1 (6 bases). The CDR3 spans 14 residues. The V and J ends lost 4 bases and 4 bases respectively, with 13 bases between them. Germline loops: CDR1 MNHEY, CDR2 SVGAGI. The CDR3 reads CASSSQGAFTEAFF. The CDR3 bases are TGTGCCAGCAGTTCACAGGGCGCCTTCACTGAAGCTTTCTTT.

This chain joins TRBV29-1 and TRBJ2-1; 8 bases agree with TRBD2. The CDR3 is 12 amino acids. CDR1 and CDR2 from the germline V gene are SQVTM and ANQGSEA. The CDR3: CMGLGTYNEQFF. The CDR3 nucleotides are TGCATGGGACTAGGGACCTACAATGAGCAGTTCTTC.

The chain carries TRBV4-1 and TRBJ1-1; D ambiguous. The CDR3 sequence is 15 residues long. Looked up from germline, CDR1 is MGHRA and CDR2 is YSYEKL. V lost 1 base and J 1 base, leaving 10 bases between the germline ends. DNA of the CDR3: TGCGCCAGCAGCCAAGTGCCGGTTACGAACACTGAAGCTTTCTTT. It specifies CASSQVPVTNTEAFF.